Sequencing of this TCR beta chain was carried out in a study of tumor and adjacent non-tumor tissue in lung cancer. On the study more broadly: There were 11 to 12 adenocarcinoma, 2 squamous cell carcinoma and 1 small cell lung cancer cases.

The table lists this clonotype with a count of one. Its matching antigen is unknown. Germline is not matched at one junction end, which may reflect a read error. Study observations and caveats: Compared with tumor, normal lung showed significantly lower TCR diversity. In normal lung, the top 100 clones were significantly more dominant than in tumor.

The CDR3 extends over 13 amino acids. This sample's RNA came from whole unsorted tissue. More than 3 cm separated this lung sample from the edge of the tumor. The library came from three nested PCR rounds adapted from ARM-PCR protocols. TCRdb called the multiplex PCR reads again in MiXCR, with one record for every CDR3 protein. The profile covers tens of thousands of distinct CDR3 sequences, with roughly 69% appearing a single time and 20% to 30% taken by the ten largest. Sequencing was done on a sample of distant non-tumor lung tissue. The gene calls are TRBV12-3 or TRBV12-4 and TRBJ2-7; 7 bases fit TRBD2. The receptor comes from a woman aged 55-69 years with non-small cell lung cancer. CDR3 protein: CVSLGGGSYEQCF. CDR3 in DNA: TGTGTCAGCCTTGGGGGGGGATCCTACGAACAGTGCTTC.